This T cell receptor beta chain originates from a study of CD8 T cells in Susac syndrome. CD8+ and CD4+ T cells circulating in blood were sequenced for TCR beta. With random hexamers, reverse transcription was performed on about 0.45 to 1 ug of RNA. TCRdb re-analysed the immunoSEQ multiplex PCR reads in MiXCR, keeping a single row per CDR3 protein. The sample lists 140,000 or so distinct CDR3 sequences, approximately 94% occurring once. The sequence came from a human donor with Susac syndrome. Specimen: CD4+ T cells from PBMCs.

The CDR3 nucleotides read TGCGCCAGCAGCCCGGACGGATACTATGGCTACACCTTC. Translated: CASSPDGYYGYTF. The chain couples TRBV5-1 to TRBJ1-2; no reliable D call. With 4 bases removed from V and 3 bases from J, the gap between germline ends came to 10 bases. The CDR3 loop spans 13 amino acids. Germline lookup yields CDR1 SGHRS and CDR2 YFSETQ.